The clone carrying this T cell receptor beta chain has just a few counts. This record comes from a study of identical twins. In TCRdb, the 5' RACE reads were re-called with MiXCR into one record per CDR3 protein. The repertoire includes hundreds of thousands of distinct CDR3 sequences, roughly 9.4% of them detected once, and 5.1% sits in the top ten. The V gene lost 0 bases and the J gene lost 4 bases, with 10 bases spanning the gap. Germline V CDR1 and CDR2: DFQATT, SNEGSKA (reference sequence). The CDR3 spans 14 residues. This TCR derives from a woman aged 18-29 years in good health. Sequenced material: memory (CD45RO+) T cells sorted from blood. The chain employs TRBV20-1 and TRBJ1-5; no reliable D call. The CDR3 nucleotides read TGCAGTGCTAGAGATGGGGTCCTTAATCAGCCCCAGCATTTT. Translating gives CSARDGVLNQPQHF.